This T cell receptor beta chain is from a study of OX40 agonist ivuxolimab in advanced cancers. The data were produced by immunoSEQ multiplex PCR, yet TCRdb's version contains in-frame clones alone and is incomplete. The sample contains about 63,000 clones, about 88% of which appear only once. The CDR3 totals 11 residues. V lost 8 bases to trimming and J lost 11 bases, with 15 bases between them. Per germline, CDR1 SNHLY and CDR2 FYNNEI. Here the sequenced sample was CD4+ or CD8+ T cells sorted from blood, taken in a trial of the OX40 agonist ivuxolimab. The chain links TRBV2 to TRBJ1-1; weak D call: TRBD1 (5 bases). The receptor's source is an adult with an advanced solid tumor such as melanoma, head and neck, liver or kidney cancer. DNA for the CDR3: TGTGCCAGCCCCTCGTGGGACCAGGCTTTCTTT. It yields the protein CASPSWDQAFF.